One and the same sample provided the 27 T cell receptor beta chains below, sequenced in a study of regulatory T cells in long-lasting Graves disease (dated by TCRdb to about 2021). Taken with the paper, the label for time point translates to: persistent/refractory GD, antithyroid drugs over 5 years with positive TRAb. For both TCR sequencing and RNA sequencing, RNA was extracted from PBMCs using TRIzol. The protocol used for the library was multiplex PCR. TCRdb records Illumina HiSeq 4000 as the sequencer. To build TCR beta libraries, CDR3 regions were amplified by Arm-PCR using iRepertoire HTBI primers. TCRdb redid the processing of the public reads, applying fastp at Q25 and MiXCR, and retained in-frame beta chains. Every CDR3 protein is listed once, alongside the most common genes and DNA of its rows. Present in this sample are roughly 430,000 distinct CDR3 sequences, around 20% of which were seen just once. The ten largest clonotypes hold around an eighth of the sample.

This specimen was peripheral blood mononuclear cells (PBMCs), taken when the disease was refractory, from a patient treated with antithyroid drugs. Source of these receptors: a female donor with Graves disease.

This clonotype has ten or more counts. The genes are TRBV20-1 and TRBJ1-2; D gene ambiguous. The germline V and J ends were trimmed by 5 bases and 0 bases, with 10 bases remaining between them. This CDR3 contains 13 residues. Germline assignment: CDR1 DFQATT and CDR2 SNEGSKA (reference sequence). CDR3: CSALAATNYGYTF. The CDR3 nucleotides are TGCAGTGCTTTGGCCGCTACTAACTATGGCTACACCTTC.

The rearrangement joins TRBV10-3 to TRBJ2-7, with D hard to call. The germline CDR1 and CDR2 sequences are ENHRY and SYGVKD. The V end lost 0 bases, the J end lost 3 bases, and 15 bases lay between the germline ends. The CDR3 contains 16 residues. The CDR3 sequence: CAISESFRLAIYEQYF. The CDR3 region has the DNA TGTGCCATCAGTGAGTCATTTCGACTCGCCATCTACGAGCAGTACTTC.

This clonotype came up a few times. The gene calls are TRBV28 and TRBJ2-1; 8 nucleotides line up with TRBD2. Unmatched junction bases numbered 9, after V lost 2 bases and J lost 9 bases. CDR1 is MDHEN, CDR2 SYDVKM, per germline. The CDR3 covers 15 residues. The CDR3 here is CASSLGTGGPSEQFF. The CDR3 DNA is TGTGCCAGCAGTTTAGGGACGGGAGGGCCGAGTGAGCAGTTCTTC. Together with reference TRBV28 and TRBJ2-1, the CDR3 gives the full variable domain: DVKVTQSSRYLVKRTGEKVFLECVQDMDHENMFWYRQDPGLGLRLIYFSYDVKMKEKGDIPEGYSVSREKKERFSLILESASTNQTSMYLCASSLGTGGPSEQFFGPGTRLTVL.

This clonotype was detected many times. The chain uses TRBV12-3 or TRBV12-4 and TRBJ2-2, with D possibly TRBD2 on 5 matching bases. Trimming took off 6 bases at V and 5 bases at J, with 10 bases between the two ends. CDR3 length: 13 amino acids. The CDR3 nucleotides are TGTGCCAGCAGCTTGCCGGGAACCGGGGAGCTGTTTTTT. It specifies CASSLPGTGELFF.

V is TRBV19 and J is TRBJ2-5, with 8 bases aligning to TRBD1. Germline loops: CDR1 LNHDA, CDR2 SQIVND (reference sequence). The CDR3 sequence is 15 residues long. The J segment lost 5 bases and the V segment lost 5 bases, leaving 10 bases of the junction unmatched. In DNA, the CDR3 is TGTGCCAGTAGTTCCTACAGGGGGATCCTGGAGACCCAGTACTTC. Its translation: CASSSYRGILETQYF. Full variable domain (remainder filled in from reference TRBV19 and TRBJ2-5): DGGITQSPKYLFRKEGQNVTLSCEQNLNHDAMYWYRQDPGQGLRLIYYSQIVNDFQKGDIAEGYSVSREKKESFPLTVTSAQKNPTAFYLCASSSYRGILETQYFGPGTRLLVL.

This clonotype was seen many times. The V and J genes are TRBV28 and TRBJ2-7; 10 bases are shared with TRBD1. V was pared by 2 bases and J by 3 bases, with 16 bases of the junction left unmatched. This CDR3 region has 19 residues. The germline V gene encodes CDR1 MDHEN and CDR2 SYDVKM. Here the CDR3 reads CASSLPTDRGRGSVYEQYF. CDR3 sequence (DNA): TGTGCCAGCAGTTTACCCACGGACAGGGGGAGAGGTTCGGTCTACGAGCAGTACTTC.

This clonotype has ten or more counts. The junction departs from the called germline gene at one end, perhaps through a read error. This sequence joins TRBV6-5 and TRBJ2-5; D might be TRBD1 (6 bases). CDR1 and CDR2 from the germline V gene are MNHEY and SVGAGI. The CDR3 length is 15 residues. CDR3 region: CASSHSLGQKETQYF. DNA for the CDR3: TGTGCCAGCAGTCACTCCCTGGGACAAAAAGAGACCCAGTACTTC.

This clonotype occurred many times. The chain recombines TRBV2 with TRBJ1-2; weak D call: TRBD1 (5 bases). Trimming took off 8 bases at V and 4 bases at J, with 8 bases between the two ends. CDR1 and CDR2 from the germline V gene are SNHLY and FYNNEI. The CDR3 spans 11 residues. CDR3 bases: TGTGCCAGCGGGGACTCCTATGGCTACACCTTC. Residues: CASGDSYGYTF.

This clonotype has a count of ten or more. V is TRBV28 and J is TRBJ1-4; 9 bases map to TRBD1. Germline V gene sequence: CDR1 MDHEN, CDR2 SYDVKM. V was clipped by 5 bases and J by 6 bases; unmatched bases: 4. The CDR3 is 14 residues long. The CDR3 sequence is CASSLGDRDEKLFF. DNA of the CDR3: TGTGCCAGCAGTCTGGGGGACAGGGATGAAAAACTGTTTTTT.

This clonotype occurred many times. The V and J genes are TRBV28 and TRBJ2-2; D unclear. V lost 4 bases, J lost 1 base, and 7 bases lay in between. Germline V CDR1 and CDR2: MDHEN, SYDVKM. The CDR3 contains 14 residues. The CDR3 DNA follows: TGTGCCAGCAGTTCAGACGAGAACACCGGGGAGCTGTTTTTT. Translation: CASSSDENTGELFF.

The table lists this clonotype with many counts. This chain joins TRBV7-9 and TRBJ1-2, with D possibly TRBD1 on 5 matching bases. V was clipped by 3 bases and J by 4 bases, with 9 bases between them. CDR1 and CDR2 (germline): SEHNR, FQNEAQ (reference sequence). The CDR3 has 13 residues. The CDR3 DNA reads TGTGCCAGCAGCTTCGACAGTTCCTATGGCTACACCTTC. Protein product: CASSFDSSYGYTF.

This clonotype showed up just a few times. This chain links TRBV18 with TRBJ2-2, with D perhaps matching TRBD1 (5 bases). The CDR3 sequence is 16 residues long. CDR1 and CDR2 (germline): KGHSH, LQKENI. V shed 3 bases and J shed 0 bases, with 11 bases lying between them. The CDR3 reads CASSPGADSNTGELFF. As DNA, the CDR3 is TGTGCCAGCTCACCTGGGGCAGACTCGAACACCGGGGAGCTGTTTTTT.

This clonotype was found many times. The V call is TRBV11-1, the J call TRBJ2-5; no reliable D call. In germline, CDR1 is SGHAT, CDR2 FQDESV (reference sequence). Trimming left V 2 bases short and J 5 bases short, with 9 bases between. The CDR3 spans 13 residues. The DNA of the CDR3 is TGTGCCAGCAGCTTAACGATACAGGAGACCCAGTACTTC. Protein: CASSLTIQETQYF.

This clonotype occurred many times. The chain combines TRBV6-1 with TRBJ2-7; no clear D gene. The germline V and J ends were trimmed by 1 base and 0 bases, with 10 bases remaining between them. Germline V gene sequence: CDR1 MNHNS, CDR2 SASEGT. The CDR3 totals 15 residues. The CDR3 coding sequence is TGTGCCAGCAGTGAAGAATATGTGGACTCCTACGAGCAGTACTTC. It codes for CASSEEYVDSYEQYF.

In this sample, this clonotype turned up many times. The chain links TRBV14 to TRBJ2-7, with D unclear. Looked up from germline, CDR1 is SGHDN and CDR2 is FVKESK. This CDR3 spans 13 amino acids. The ends were cut back, 0 bases at V and 4 bases at J, with 7 bases in the middle. The CDR3 spells CASSQDEVYEQYF. The CDR3 nucleotides are TGTGCCAGCAGCCAAGATGAAGTTTACGAGCAGTACTTC.

In its sample, this clonotype was seen a few times. This chain joins TRBV6-1 and TRBJ1-6; 8 nucleotides match TRBD1. The CDR3 covers 15 residues. With V trimmed by 4 bases and J by 5 bases, 4 bases remained unmatched. Germline loops: CDR1 MNHNS, CDR2 SASEGT. The CDR3 is CASSARDRNNSPLHF. CDR3 sequence (DNA): TGTGCCAGCAGTGCGCGGGACAGGAATAATTCACCCCTCCACTTT.

The sample holds many counts of this clonotype. The chain recombines TRBV24-1 with TRBJ2-2; 8 bases fit TRBD1. The V and J ends lost 7 bases and 0 bases, in that order; junction bases with no gene match: 0. Germline CDR1 and CDR2: KGHDR and SFDVKD. CDR3 length equals 14 residues. The CDR3 protein is CATRGQANTGELFF. The DNA for the CDR3 is TGTGCCACCAGGGGACAGGCGAACACCGGGGAGCTGTTTTTT.

This clonotype was observed at least ten times. The chain uses TRBV29-1 and TRBJ1-2; 8 bases match TRBD1. Germline values: CDR1 SQVTM, CDR2 ANQGSEA. The CDR3 length is 13 residues. Germline trimming cut 7 bases from V and 8 bases from J; bases unmatched to any gene: 12. The CDR3 here is CSATPDRAGGYTF. The CDR3 bases are TGCAGCGCCACCCCGGACAGGGCAGGGGGCTACACCTTC.

The rearrangement joins TRBV10-3 to TRBJ1-5, with D perhaps TRBD1 (5 bases). The CDR3 runs to 15 residues. Trimming pared 2 bases from V and 7 bases from J, leaving 15 bases between. CDR1 and CDR2 (germline): ENHRY, SYGVKD. CDR3 region: CAISEGGGAGQPQHF. The CDR3 bases are TGTGCCATCAGTGAGGGGGGAGGGGCAGGGCAGCCCCAGCATTTT.

This clonotype was counted many times. As DNA, the CDR3 is TGTGCCAGCAGCCGGACGGAGGCAGGGGAGACCCAGTACTTC. The encoded protein is CASSRTEAGETQYF. The rearrangement uses TRBV12-3 or TRBV12-4 and TRBJ2-5, with D perhaps given as TRBD1 or TRBD2 (5 bases each). V lost 6 bases, J lost 5 bases, and 16 bases lay in between. The CDR3 has 14 amino acids.

J is TRBJ2-7 and V is TRBV4-1; D gene ambiguous. The CDR3 spans 13 residues. The V end was cut by 4 bases, the J end by 2 bases, with 9 bases between. CDR1 and CDR2 (germline): MGHRA, YSYEKL. DNA of the CDR3: TGCGCCAGCAGCCGTCAAGTCGCCTACGAGCAGTACTTC. Protein: CASSRQVAYEQYF.

This clonotype came up many times. The chain is built from TRBV20-1 and TRBJ2-7, with a weak D call TRBD1 (5 bases). This CDR3 comprises 13 residues. Germline V gives CDR1 DFQATT, CDR2 SNEGSKA (reference sequence). The V gene lost 6 bases and the J gene lost 2 bases, with 14 bases spanning the gap. For the CDR3, the DNA is TGCAGTGCCCAGGACACTACGACCTACGAGCAGTACTTC. Its protein product is CSAQDTTTYEQYF.

This clonotype was picked up many times. The J gene is TRBJ1-5, the V gene TRBV7-8; 7 bases are shared with TRBD1. The ends lost 1 base at V and 0 bases at J; junction bases unmatched: 3. This CDR3 has 16 residues. Germline lookup yields CDR1 SGHVS and CDR2 FQNEAQ. In DNA, the CDR3 is TGTGCCAGCAGCTTAGGGGGACAGTATAGCAATCAGCCCCAGCATTTT. This sequence encodes CASSLGGQYSNQPQHF.

In this sample, this clonotype turned up a few times. This chain joins TRBV27 and TRBJ1-2; no definite D call. The CDR3 extends over 13 amino acids. CDR1 is MNHEY and CDR2 is SMNVEV in the germline V gene (reference sequence). Trimming stripped 2 bases from V and 4 bases from J, with 8 bases between. Here the CDR3 reads CASSLERPYGYTF. DNA for the CDR3: TGTGCCAGCAGTTTAGAAAGACCCTATGGCTACACCTTC.

This clonotype came up many times. The chain employs TRBV28 and TRBJ2-7; 12 nucleotides match TRBD2. Per the germline V gene, CDR1 is MDHEN and CDR2 is SYDVKM. Trimming at V came to 3 bases and at J to 2 bases, leaving 2 bases not matched to a gene. This CDR3 comprises 15 residues. The DNA for the CDR3 is TGTGCCAGCAGTTTTCTAGCGGGAGGGCCCTACGAGCAGTACTTC. This codes for CASSFLAGGPYEQYF.

With regard to this clonotype: This may come from a read error, since a much larger clone is one base off. CDR3 loop: CVWSVRENTGELFF. In DNA form, the CDR3 reads TGTGTCTGGAGTGTCCGGGAGAACACCGGGGAGCTGTTTTTT. The rearrangement links TRBV30 to TRBJ2-2, with a tentative D call TRBD2 (5 bases). The CDR3 extends over 14 amino acids. Germline V lookup: CDR1 GTSNPN, CDR2 SVGIG (reference sequence).

Points on this clonotype: A single base separates this from a much larger clone, so it may be a read error. V and J are TRBV2 and TRBJ1-1, with unresolved D. The CDR3 has 15 residues. Germline loops: CDR1 SNHLY, CDR2 FYNNEI. The CDR3, as DNA: TGTGCCAGCAGTGCCGTCGGAGGGATCGGCACTGAAGCTTCCTTT. Translated, it gives CASSAVGGIGTEASF.